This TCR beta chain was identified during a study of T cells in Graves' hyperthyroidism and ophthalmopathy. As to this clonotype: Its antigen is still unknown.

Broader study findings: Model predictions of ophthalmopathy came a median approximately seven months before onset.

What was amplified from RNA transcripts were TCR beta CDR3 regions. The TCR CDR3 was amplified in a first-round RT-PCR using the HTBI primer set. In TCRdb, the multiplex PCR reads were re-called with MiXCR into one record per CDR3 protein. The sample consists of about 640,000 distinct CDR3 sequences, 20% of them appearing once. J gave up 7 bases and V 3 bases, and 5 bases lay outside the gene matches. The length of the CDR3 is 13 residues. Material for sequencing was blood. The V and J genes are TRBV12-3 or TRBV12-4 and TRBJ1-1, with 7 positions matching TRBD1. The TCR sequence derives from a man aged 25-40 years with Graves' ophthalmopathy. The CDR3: CASSFRQGIEAFF. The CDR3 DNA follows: TGTGCCAGCAGTTTCAGACAGGGAATTGAAGCTTTCTTT.